Below, 13 T cell receptor beta chains from the same sample are listed, as sequenced in a study of blood T cell repertoires in COVID-19. TCRdb keeps only in-frame clones here, not all; method: immunoSEQ multiplex PCR. The sample contains some 150,000 clones, roughly 90% of which appear only once. The source material was peripheral blood. The receptors originated from a human donor in a cohort sampled during active COVID-19.

V and J are TRBV28 and TRBJ1-2, with D unclear. The CDR3 is 15 amino acids. Trimming cost V 5 bases and J 6 bases, with 19 bases left between them. From germline, CDR1 is MDHEN and CDR2 SYDVKM. Written as DNA, the CDR3 is TGTGCCAGCAGTCCTAAATGGGGAGAGTCGCATGGCTACACCTTC. This encodes CASSPKWGESHGYTF.

This chain joins TRBV5-4 and TRBJ2-2, with a weak D call TRBD2 (5 bases). Germline lookup yields CDR1 SGHNT and CDR2 YYREEE (reference sequence). V lost 5 bases and J 2 bases, leaving 13 bases between the germline ends. This CDR3 contains 15 residues. The chain's CDR3 is CASSAAAGNTGELFF. The CDR3 nucleotides are TGTGCCAGCAGTGCAGCGGCTGGAAACACCGGGGAGCTGTTTTTT.

The genes are TRBV7-3 and TRBJ2-2; 8 bases agree with TRBD2. CDR1 is SGHTA and CDR2 is FQGTGA in the germline V gene. The CDR3 is made up of 14 amino acids. The trim removed 5 bases at V and 5 bases at J, leaving 4 bases unmatched. The CDR3 region is CASSALAGTGELFF. The CDR3 DNA reads as TGTGCCAGCAGCGCCTTAGCGGGAACCGGGGAGCTGTTTTTT.

This sequence joins TRBV18 and TRBJ2-2; 8 bases are shared with TRBD2. The V segment lost 0 bases and the J segment 0 bases; nucleotides outside the gene matches: 3. Germline CDR1 reads KGHSH; CDR2 reads LQKENI. This CDR3 region has 17 residues. CDR3 sequence: CASSPPAGLANTGELFF. CDR3 sequence (DNA): TGTGCCAGCTCACCACCGGCGGGACTAGCGAACACCGGGGAGCTGTTTTTT.

This rearrangement joins TRBV5-1 to TRBJ2-1; 11 bases are a match to TRBD2. The CDR3 length is 15 residues. Germline V lookup: CDR1 SGHRS, CDR2 YFSETQ. Losses at the gene ends were 4 bases for V and 7 bases for J; bases not matched to a gene: 7. The CDR3 nucleotides read TGCGCCAGCAGCAGAACTAGCGGGAGTGTGAATGAGCAGTTCTTC. This encodes CASSRTSGSVNEQFF.

The chain has TRBV25-1 and TRBJ2-1; D is possibly TRBD1 (6 bases). V gave up 4 bases and J gave up 8 bases, with 12 bases separating them. Germline loops: CDR1 MGHDK, CDR2 SYGVNS. The CDR3 covers 13 residues. In DNA, the CDR3 is TGTGCCAGCAGTGGAAACAGGGTCCATGAGCAGTTCTTC. Translation: CASSGNRVHEQFF.

This chain connects TRBV10-3 to TRBJ1-2, with D perhaps TRBD1 (5 bases). V was pared by 7 bases and J by 7 bases, with 25 bases between. This CDR3 is built from 16 residues. The germline CDR1 and CDR2 sequences are ENHRY and SYGVKD. In DNA, the CDR3 is TGTGCCATCAAATCGGAGACAGATCATGGCGGTAGTGGCTACACCTTC. Translated: CAIKSETDHGGSGYTF.

The rearrangement uses TRBV6-2 or TRBV6-3 and TRBJ2-7; TRBD2 aligns across 10 bases. V dropped 4 bases and J dropped 5; count of bases not matched to a gene: 8. Germline lookup yields CDR1 MNHEY and CDR2 SVGEGT. This CDR3 has 15 residues. CDR3 nucleotides: TGTGCCAGCAGTTCCGGAGCGGGGGGGGAAGACGAGCAGTACTTC. Translating it yields CASSSGAGGEDEQYF.

The chain couples TRBV11-3 to TRBJ2-3; 9 nucleotides match TRBD1. Germline V gives CDR1 SGHNT, CDR2 YENEEA. V gave up 4 bases and J gave up 2 bases; unmatched junction bases: 4. The CDR3 has 15 residues. The CDR3 nucleotides read TGTGCCAGCAGCTCGCGGACAGGGGACACAGATACGCAGTATTTT. Protein product: CASSSRTGDTDTQYF.

The table lists this clone with a few counts. The chain links TRBV6-1 to TRBJ1-1; tentatively, D is TRBD1 (5 bases). Germline V lookup: CDR1 MNHNS, CDR2 SASEGT. This CDR3 is 16 amino acids long. Trimming cost V 3 bases and J 5 bases, with 19 bases left between them. The CDR3 protein is CASSDFGGTLGTEAFF. The CDR3 DNA reads TGTGCCAGCAGTGACTTCGGAGGGACGTTAGGGACTGAAGCTTTCTTT.

The chain has TRBV5-4 and TRBJ1-1; D possibly corresponds to TRBD1 (6 bases). V lost 0 bases and J 4 bases, leaving 16 bases between the germline ends. Germline-derived CDR1 and CDR2 are SGHNT and YYREEE (reference sequence). The CDR3 totals 16 residues. The CDR3 DNA reads as TGTGCCAGCAGCTTGGTAGTAGGAAGGGGGACCACTGAAGCTTTCTTT. Its translation is CASSLVVGRGTTEAFF.

The genes are TRBV29-1 and TRBJ2-3, with D possibly being TRBD2 (7 bases). Germline V gene data show CDR1 as SQVTM and CDR2 as ANQGSEA. The length of the CDR3 is 13 residues. Deletions cut 5 bases from V and 4 bases from J, with 13 bases between. In nucleotides, the CDR3 is TGCAGCGTTTCCGAGGGGGGGGCAGATACGCAGTATTTT. Translated, it gives CSVSEGGADTQYF.

The gene calls are TRBV28 and TRBJ1-6, with 7 bases fitting TRBD1. This CDR3 spans 15 amino acids. After removal of 6 bases from V and 7 bases from J, the junction contained 9 bases not matched to a gene. Germline values: CDR1 MDHEN, CDR2 SYDVKM. CDR3 sequence reads: CASRTQGIRNSPLHF. In DNA, the CDR3 is TGTGCCAGCAGGACACAGGGGATCCGAAATTCACCCCTCCACTTT.